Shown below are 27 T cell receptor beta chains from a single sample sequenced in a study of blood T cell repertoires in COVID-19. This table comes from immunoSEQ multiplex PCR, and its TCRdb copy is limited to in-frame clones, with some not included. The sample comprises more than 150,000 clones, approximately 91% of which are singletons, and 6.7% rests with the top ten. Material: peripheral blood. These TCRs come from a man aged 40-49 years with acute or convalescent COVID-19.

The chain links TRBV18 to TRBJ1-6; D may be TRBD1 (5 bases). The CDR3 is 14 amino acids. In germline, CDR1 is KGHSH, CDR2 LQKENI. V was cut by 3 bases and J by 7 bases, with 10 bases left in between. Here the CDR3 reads CASSPTAENSPLHF. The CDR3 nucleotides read TGTGCCAGCTCACCGACAGCCGAGAATTCACCCCTCCACTTT.

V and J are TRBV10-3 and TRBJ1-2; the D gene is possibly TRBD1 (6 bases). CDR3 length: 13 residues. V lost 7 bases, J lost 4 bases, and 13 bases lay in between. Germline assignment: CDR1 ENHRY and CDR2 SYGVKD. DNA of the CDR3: TGTGCCATCACACACCTACAGGGCTATGGCTACACCTTC. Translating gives CAITHLQGYGYTF.

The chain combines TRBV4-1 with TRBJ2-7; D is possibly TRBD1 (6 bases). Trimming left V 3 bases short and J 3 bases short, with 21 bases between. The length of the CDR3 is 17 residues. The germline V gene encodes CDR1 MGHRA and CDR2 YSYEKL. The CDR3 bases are TGCGCCAGCAGCCACTCCGGACAGTCCCTCGCCATCTACGAGCAGTACTTC. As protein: CASSHSGQSLAIYEQYF.

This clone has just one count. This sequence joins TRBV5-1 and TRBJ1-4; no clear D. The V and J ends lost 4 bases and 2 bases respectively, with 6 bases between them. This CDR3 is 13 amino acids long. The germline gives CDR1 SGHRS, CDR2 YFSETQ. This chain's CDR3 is CASSRWTNEKLFF. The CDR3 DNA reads TGCGCCAGCAGCCGGTGGACTAATGAAAAACTGTTTTTT.

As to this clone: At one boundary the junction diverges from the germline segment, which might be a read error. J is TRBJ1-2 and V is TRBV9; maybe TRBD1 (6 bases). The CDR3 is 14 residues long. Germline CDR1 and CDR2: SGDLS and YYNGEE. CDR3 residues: CASSLSQQGVRPLF. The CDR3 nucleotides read TGTGCCAGCAGCCTTTCTCAACAGGGCGTAAGGCCCCTCTTC.

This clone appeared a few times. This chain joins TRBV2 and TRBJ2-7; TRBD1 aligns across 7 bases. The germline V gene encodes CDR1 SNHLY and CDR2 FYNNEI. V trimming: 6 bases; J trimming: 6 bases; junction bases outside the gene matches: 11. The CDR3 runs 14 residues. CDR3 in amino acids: CASSFRTGEGEQYF. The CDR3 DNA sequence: TGTGCCAGCAGCTTTCGTACAGGGGAAGGCGAGCAGTACTTC.

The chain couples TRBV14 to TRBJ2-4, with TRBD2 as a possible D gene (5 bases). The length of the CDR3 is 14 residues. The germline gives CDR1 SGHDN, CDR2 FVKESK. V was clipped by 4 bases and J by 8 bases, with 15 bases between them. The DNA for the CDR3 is TGTGCCAGCAGCCCCTTTAGAGGGATGGACATTCAGTACTTC. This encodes CASSPFRGMDIQYF.

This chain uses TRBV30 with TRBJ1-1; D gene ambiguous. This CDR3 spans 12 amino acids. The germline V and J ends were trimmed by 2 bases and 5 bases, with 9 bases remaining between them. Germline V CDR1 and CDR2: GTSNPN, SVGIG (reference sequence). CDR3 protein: CAWSFSVTEAFF. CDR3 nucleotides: TGTGCCTGGAGTTTCAGCGTAACTGAAGCTTTCTTT.

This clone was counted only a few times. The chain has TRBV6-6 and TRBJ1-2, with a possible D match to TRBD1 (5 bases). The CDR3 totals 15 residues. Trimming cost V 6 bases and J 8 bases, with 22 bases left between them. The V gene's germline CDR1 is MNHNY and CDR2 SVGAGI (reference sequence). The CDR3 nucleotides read TGTGCCAGCAGAACCCCTGGGACTCCCGGGAGCGGCTACACCTTC. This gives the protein CASRTPGTPGSGYTF.

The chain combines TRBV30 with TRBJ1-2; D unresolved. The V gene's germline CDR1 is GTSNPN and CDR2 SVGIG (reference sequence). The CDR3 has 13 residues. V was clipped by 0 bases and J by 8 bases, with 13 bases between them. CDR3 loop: CAWSVRGVSGYTF. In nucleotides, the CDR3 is TGTGCCTGGAGTGTACGTGGAGTGTCCGGCTACACCTTC.

This chain's CDR3 is CASSLEWRADTQYF. In DNA form, the CDR3 reads TGTGCCAGCAGCTTGGAATGGAGGGCGGATACGCAGTATTTT. V and J are TRBV5-4 and TRBJ2-3, with D perhaps TRBD2 (6 bases). Trimming left V 0 bases short and J 6 bases short, with 11 bases between. Germline V gene sequence: CDR1 SGHNT, CDR2 YYREEE (reference sequence). The CDR3 has 14 amino acids.

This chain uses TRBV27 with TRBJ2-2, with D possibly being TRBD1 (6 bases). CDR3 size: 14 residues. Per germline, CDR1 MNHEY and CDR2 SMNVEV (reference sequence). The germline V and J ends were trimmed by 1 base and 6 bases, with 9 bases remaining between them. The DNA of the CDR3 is TGTGCCAGCAGTTTATTATCAGGGGCCGGGGAGCTGTTTTTT. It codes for CASSLLSGAGELFF.

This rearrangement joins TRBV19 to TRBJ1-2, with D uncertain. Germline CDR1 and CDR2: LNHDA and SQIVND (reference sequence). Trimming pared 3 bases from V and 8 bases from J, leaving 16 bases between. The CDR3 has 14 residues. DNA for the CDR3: TGTGCCAGTAGTATTGTGCAGGTCAAGTACGGCTACACCTTC. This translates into CASSIVQVKYGYTF.

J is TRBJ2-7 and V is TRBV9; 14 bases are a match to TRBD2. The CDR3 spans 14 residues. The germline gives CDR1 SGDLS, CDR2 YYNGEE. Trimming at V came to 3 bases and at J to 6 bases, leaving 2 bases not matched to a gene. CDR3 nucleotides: TGTGCCAGCAGCGCCGGGACTAGCGGGGGCGAGCAGTACTTC. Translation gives CASSAGTSGGEQYF.

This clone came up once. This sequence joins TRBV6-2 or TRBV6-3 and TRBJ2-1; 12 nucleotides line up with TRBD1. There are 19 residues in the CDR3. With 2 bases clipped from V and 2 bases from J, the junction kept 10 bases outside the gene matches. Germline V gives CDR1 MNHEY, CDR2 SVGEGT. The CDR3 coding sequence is TGTGCCAGCAGTTACCCCGCCCCCGGGACAGGGGGCCCCTACAATGAGCAGTTCTTC. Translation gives CASSYPAPGTGGPYNEQFF.

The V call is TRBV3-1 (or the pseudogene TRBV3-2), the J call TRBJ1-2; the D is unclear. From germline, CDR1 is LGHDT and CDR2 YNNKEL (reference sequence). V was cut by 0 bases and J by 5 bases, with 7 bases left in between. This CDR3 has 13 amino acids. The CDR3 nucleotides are TGTGCCAGCAGCCAAGAAGCGGGATATGGCTACACCTTC. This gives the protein CASSQEAGYGYTF.

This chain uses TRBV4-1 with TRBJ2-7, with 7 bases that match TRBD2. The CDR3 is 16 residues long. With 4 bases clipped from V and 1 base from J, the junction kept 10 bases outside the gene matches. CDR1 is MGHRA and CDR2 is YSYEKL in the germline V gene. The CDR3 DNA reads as TGCGCCAGCAGCCCTTACCTTGAGCGGGGTTCCTACGAGCAGTACTTC. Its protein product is CASSPYLERGSYEQYF.

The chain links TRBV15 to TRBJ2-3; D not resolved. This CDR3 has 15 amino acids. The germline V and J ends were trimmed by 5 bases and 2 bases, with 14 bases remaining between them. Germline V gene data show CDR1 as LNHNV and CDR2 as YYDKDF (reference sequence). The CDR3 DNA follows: TGTGCCACCAGCCCCCTAGGCTCGCTCACAGATACGCAGTATTTT. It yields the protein CATSPLGSLTDTQYF.

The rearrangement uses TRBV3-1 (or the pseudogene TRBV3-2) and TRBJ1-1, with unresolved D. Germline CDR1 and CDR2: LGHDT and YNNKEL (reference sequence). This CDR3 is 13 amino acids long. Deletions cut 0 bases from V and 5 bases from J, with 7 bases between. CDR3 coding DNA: TGTGCCAGCAGCCAAGAGGGGAGGACTGAAGCTTTCTTT. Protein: CASSQEGRTEAFF.

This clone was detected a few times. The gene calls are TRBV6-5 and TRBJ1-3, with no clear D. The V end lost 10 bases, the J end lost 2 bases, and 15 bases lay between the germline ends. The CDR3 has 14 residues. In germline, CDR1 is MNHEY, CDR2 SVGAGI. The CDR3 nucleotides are TGTGCCACCGAATCCCTGGCAGCTGGAAACACCATATATTTT. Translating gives CATESLAAGNTIYF.

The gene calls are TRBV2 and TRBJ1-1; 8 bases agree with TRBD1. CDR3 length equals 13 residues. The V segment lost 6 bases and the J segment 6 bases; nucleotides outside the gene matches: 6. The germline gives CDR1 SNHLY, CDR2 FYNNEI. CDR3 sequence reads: CASSEGQVAEAFF. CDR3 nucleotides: TGTGCCAGCAGCGAGGGACAGGTAGCTGAAGCTTTCTTT.

CDR3 bases: TGTGCCTGGGGGTCCGGGGGGGGAAACACCATATATTTT. Translating it yields CAWGSGGGNTIYF. The chain employs TRBV30 and TRBJ1-3; tentative D call: TRBD1 (5 bases). V was pared by 5 bases and J by 4 bases, with 12 bases between. This CDR3 has 13 amino acids. Per germline, CDR1 GTSNPN and CDR2 SVGIG (reference sequence).

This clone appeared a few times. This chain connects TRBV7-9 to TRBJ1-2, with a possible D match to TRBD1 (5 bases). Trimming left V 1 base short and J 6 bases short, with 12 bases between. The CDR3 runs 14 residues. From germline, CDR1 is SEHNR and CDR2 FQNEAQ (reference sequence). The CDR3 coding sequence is TGTGCCAGCAGCTTAGAAGGGACTCGAAATGGCTACACCTTC. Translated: CASSLEGTRNGYTF.

CDR3 nucleotides: TGCGCCAGCAGCCCTGGTTCAGGTCACCATAGCACAGATACGCAGTATTTT. This sequence encodes CASSPGSGHHSTDTQYF. V is TRBV4-3 and J is TRBJ2-3, with unresolved D. Germline CDR1 and CDR2: LGHNA and YSLEER. V was clipped by 4 bases and J by 0 bases, with 17 bases between them. The length of the CDR3 is 17 residues.

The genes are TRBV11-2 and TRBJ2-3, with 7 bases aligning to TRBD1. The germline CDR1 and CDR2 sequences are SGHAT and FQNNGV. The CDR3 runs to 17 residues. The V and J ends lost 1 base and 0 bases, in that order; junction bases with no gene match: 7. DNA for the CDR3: TGTGCCAGCAGCTTAGGTTGGACAGGCTCTAGCACAGATACGCAGTATTTT. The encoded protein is CASSLGWTGSSTDTQYF.

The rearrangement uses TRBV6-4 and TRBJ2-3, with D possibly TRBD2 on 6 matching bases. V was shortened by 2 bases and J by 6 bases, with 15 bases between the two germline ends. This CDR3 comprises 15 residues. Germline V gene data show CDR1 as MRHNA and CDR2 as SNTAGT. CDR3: CASSDIAAGMDTQYF. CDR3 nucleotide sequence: TGTGCCAGCAGTGACATAGCGGCAGGGATGGATACGCAGTATTTT.

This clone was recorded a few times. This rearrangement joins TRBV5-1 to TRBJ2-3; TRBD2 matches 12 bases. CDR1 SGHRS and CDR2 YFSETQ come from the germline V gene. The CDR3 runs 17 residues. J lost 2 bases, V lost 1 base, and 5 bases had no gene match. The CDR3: CASSLLTSGGITDTQYF. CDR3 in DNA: TGCGCCAGCAGCTTGTTGACTAGCGGGGGCATCACAGATACGCAGTATTTT.